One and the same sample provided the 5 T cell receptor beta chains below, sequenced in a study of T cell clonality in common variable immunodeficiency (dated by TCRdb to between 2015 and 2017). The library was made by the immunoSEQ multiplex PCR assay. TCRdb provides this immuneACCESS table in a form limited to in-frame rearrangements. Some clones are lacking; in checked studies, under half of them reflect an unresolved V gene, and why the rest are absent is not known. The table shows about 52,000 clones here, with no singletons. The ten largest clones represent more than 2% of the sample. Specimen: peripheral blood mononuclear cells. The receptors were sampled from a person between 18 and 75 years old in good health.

Incomplete CDR3 DNA: TGTGCCAGCAGCCGCGCGAGCTCCTACGAG. The encoded protein is CASSRASSYE. The whole CDR3 is CASSRASSYEQYF. V gene TRBV7-9 combines with J gene TRBJ2-7, with unresolved D. The read stops 3 residues short of the end of the CDR3; the missing end is completed from the germline J gene. This CDR3 comprises 13 residues. Germline V gene data show CDR1 as SEHNR and CDR2 as FQNEAQ (reference sequence). Trimming stripped 5 bases from V and 0 bases from J, with 8 bases between.

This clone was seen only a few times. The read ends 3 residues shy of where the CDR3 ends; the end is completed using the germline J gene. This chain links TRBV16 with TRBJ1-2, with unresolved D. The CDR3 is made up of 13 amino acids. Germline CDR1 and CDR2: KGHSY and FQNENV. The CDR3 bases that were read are TGTGCCAGCAGCCAATCGGTGCAGAGAGAC. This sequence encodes CASSQSVQRD. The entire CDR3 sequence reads CASSQSVQRDYTF. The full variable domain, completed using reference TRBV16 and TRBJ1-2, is GEEVAQTPKHLVRGEGQKAKLYCAPIKGHSYVFWYQQVLKNEFKFLISFQNENVFDETGMPKERFSAKCLPNSPCSLEIQATKLEDSAVYFCASSQSVQRDYTFGSGTRLTVV.

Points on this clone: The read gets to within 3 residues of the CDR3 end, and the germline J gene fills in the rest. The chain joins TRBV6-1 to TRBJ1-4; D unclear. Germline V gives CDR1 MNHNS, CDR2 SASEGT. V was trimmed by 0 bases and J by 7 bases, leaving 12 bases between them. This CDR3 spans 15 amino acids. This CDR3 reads CASSEARGSAEKLFF. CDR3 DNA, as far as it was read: TGTGCCAGCAGTGAAGCCAGAGGGTCTGCTGAAAAA.

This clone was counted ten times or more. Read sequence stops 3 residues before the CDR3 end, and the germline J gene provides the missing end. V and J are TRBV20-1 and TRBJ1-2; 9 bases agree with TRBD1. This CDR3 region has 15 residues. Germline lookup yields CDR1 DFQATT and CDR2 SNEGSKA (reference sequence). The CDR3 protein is CSALTGGTPLEGYTF. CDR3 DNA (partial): TGCAGTGCCTTGACAGGGGGGACCCCGTTGGAAGGC.

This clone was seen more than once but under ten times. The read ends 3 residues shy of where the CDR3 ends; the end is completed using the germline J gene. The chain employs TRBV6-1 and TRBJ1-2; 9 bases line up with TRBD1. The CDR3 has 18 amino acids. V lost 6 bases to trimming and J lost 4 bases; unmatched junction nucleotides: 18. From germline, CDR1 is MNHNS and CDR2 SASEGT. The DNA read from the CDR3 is TGTGCCAGCAGGGAATATGGGACAGGGAACCCTACTTTCTATGGC. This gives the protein CASREYGTGNPTFYG. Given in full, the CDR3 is CASREYGTGNPTFYGYTF.